This passage covers 20 T cell receptor beta chains from one sample sequenced in a study of cytomegalovirus exposure and HLA in healthy donors. Both 60 Vbeta primers and 13 Jbeta primers went into the PCR. Using immunoSEQ multiplex PCR, the repertoire was profiled, and TCRdb retains in-frame clones only, with some absent. The listing contains some 200,000 clones. Sequencing was done on a sample of PBMCs. Every receptor here comes from a girl aged 2 to 9 in good health and CMV-seropositive.

This chain uses TRBV12-5 with TRBJ2-5; 10 nucleotides line up with TRBD2. The tail of the sequence fits TRBJ2-7 better, so the J call may be wrong. This CDR3 is 15 amino acids long. Germline loops: CDR1 LGHNT, CDR2 FRNRAP. The CDR3 DNA reads as TGTGCTAGTGGTTTAGTACTAGCGGGAACCTACGAGCAGTACTTC. This gives the protein CASGLVLAGTYEQYF.

The rearrangement joins TRBV7-8 to TRBJ1-2, with a weak D call TRBD1 (6 bases). Germline-derived CDR1 and CDR2 are SGHVS and FQNEAQ. This CDR3 has 18 amino acids. Trimming removed 1 base from V and 1 base from J, with 19 bases in between. CDR3 in amino acids: CASSLVGGGATVNYGYTF. DNA of the CDR3: TGTGCCAGCAGCTTAGTTGGGGGGGGCGCGACGGTTAACTATGGCTACACCTTC.

The chain carries TRBV7-6 and TRBJ2-3, with D possibly being TRBD1 (5 bases). CDR3 length: 15 residues. V lost 4 bases to trimming and J lost 2 bases, with 13 bases between them. CDR1 is SGHVS and CDR2 is FNYEAQ in the germline V gene. The CDR3 DNA sequence: TGTGCCAGCAGCTCAATCAGGGAAGTCACAGATACGCAGTATTTT. This encodes CASSSIREVTDTQYF.

The V call is TRBV5-4, the J call TRBJ2-2; tentative D call: TRBD1 (5 bases). Germline V lookup: CDR1 SGHNT, CDR2 YYREEE (reference sequence). The CDR3 consists of 16 residues. The V gene lost 0 bases and the J gene lost 8 bases, with 17 bases spanning the gap. The CDR3 DNA reads TGTGCCAGCAGCTTGGGGGCAGGGAAGGTTGGGGGGGAGCTGTTTTTT. It yields the protein CASSLGAGKVGGELFF.

The chain links TRBV6-1 to TRBJ1-1; weak D call: TRBD1 (5 bases). The CDR3 covers 15 residues. V shed 5 bases and J shed 3 bases, with 16 bases lying between them. Germline V gene sequence: CDR1 MNHNS, CDR2 SASEGT. The CDR3 here is CASSKRGRDYTEAFF. The CDR3 bases are TGTGCCAGCAGTAAGAGGGGCAGGGACTACACTGAAGCTTTCTTT.

The chain links TRBV19 to TRBJ1-1; tentative D call: TRBD1 (5 bases). Trimming cost V 7 bases and J 0 bases, with 9 bases left between them. CDR3 length: 13 amino acids. Germline V gene lookup returns CDR1 LNHDA and CDR2 SQIVND (reference sequence). Here the CDR3 reads CASNPRVNTEAFF. CDR3 nucleotides: TGTGCCAGTAACCCCAGGGTGAACACTGAAGCTTTCTTT.

V is TRBV9 and J is TRBJ2-3, with no clear D. The CDR3 loop spans 13 amino acids. CDR1 and CDR2 from the germline V gene are SGDLS and YYNGEE. V dropped 7 bases and J dropped 2 bases, with 11 bases sitting between them. CDR3 coding DNA: TGTGCCAGCTCGCGGATAATCACAGATACGCAGTATTTT. Amino acids: CASSRIITDTQYF.

In nucleotides, the CDR3 is TGTGCCAGCAGCCTATTCCCTGAGGGGGCACAGCCCCAGCATTTT. Protein sequence: CASSLFPEGAQPQHF. V usage is TRBV7-2 and J usage is TRBJ1-5; 7 bases are shared with TRBD1. Germline V gene data show CDR1 as SGHTA and CDR2 as FQGNSA. V was clipped by 5 bases and J by 7 bases; unmatched bases: 11. The CDR3 length is 15 residues.

The J gene is TRBJ2-5, the V gene TRBV20-1; TRBD2 matches 7 bases. Gene TRBJ2-7 matches the end of the DNA better, so the J call may be wrong. The germline V gene has CDR1 DFQATT and CDR2 SNEGSKA (reference sequence). CDR3 length equals 11 residues. In DNA, the CDR3 is TGCAGTAAGGGGCGGGGGTACGAGCAGTACTTC. Translated, it gives CSKGRGYEQYF.

The chain carries TRBV7-8 and TRBJ1-2, with D possibly TRBD1 on 5 matching bases. This CDR3 contains 14 residues. Trimming pared 1 base from V and 5 bases from J, leaving 11 bases between. CDR1 is SGHVS, CDR2 FQNEAQ, per germline. CDR3 region: CASSLVAGDYGYTF. CDR3 coding DNA: TGTGCCAGCAGCTTAGTGGCGGGGGATTATGGCTACACCTTC.

The V and J genes are TRBV9 and TRBJ2-7, with TRBD2 as a possible D gene (5 bases). Trimming left V 2 bases short and J 3 bases short, with 9 bases between. The CDR3 has 13 residues. Germline CDR1 is SGDLS and CDR2 is YYNGEE. The CDR3 spells CASSVFGGYEQYF. DNA for the CDR3: TGTGCCAGCAGCGTTTTCGGAGGCTACGAGCAGTACTTC.

The chain links TRBV2 to TRBJ1-1, with D possibly being TRBD1 (5 bases). The CDR3 totals 14 residues. Deletions cut 7 bases from V and 10 bases from J, with 22 bases between. CDR1 and CDR2 from the germline V gene are SNHLY and FYNNEI. CDR3 nucleotide sequence: TGTGCCAGCAAAAGGGGAAGAGACAGTCTTTCAGCTTTCTTT. Translated, it gives CASKRGRDSLSAFF. Filled out from reference TRBV2 and TRBJ1-1, the complete variable domain reads EPEVTQTPSHQVTQMGQEVILRCVPISNHLYFYWYRQILGQKVEFLVSFYNNEISEKSEIFDDQFSVERPDGSNFTLKIRSTKLEDSAMYFCASKRGRDSLSAFFGQGTRLTVV.

The V gene is TRBV5-1, the J gene TRBJ2-1; 16 positions agree with TRBD2. After removal of 6 bases from V and 1 base from J, the junction contained 13 bases not matched to a gene. The CDR3 covers 20 residues. CDR1 and CDR2 (germline): SGHRS, YFSETQ. The DNA of the CDR3 is TGCGCCAGCAACGGAAATCCGGGACTAGCGGGAGGGGGGTCCTACAATGAGCAGTTCTTC. Its translation is CASNGNPGLAGGGSYNEQFF. Filled out from reference TRBV5-1 and TRBJ2-1, the complete variable domain reads KAGVTQTPRYLIKTRGQQVTLSCSPISGHRSVSWYQQTPGQGLQFLFEYFSETQRNKGNFPGRFSGRQFSNSRSEMNVSTLELGDSALYLCASNGNPGLAGGGSYNEQFFGPGTRLTVL.

The gene calls are TRBV19 and TRBJ1-5, with unresolved D. Germline-derived CDR1 and CDR2 are LNHDA and SQIVND (reference sequence). The ends were cut back, 3 bases at V and 2 bases at J, with 14 bases in the middle. This CDR3 spans 16 amino acids. This chain's CDR3 is CASSIWRGTGNQPQHF. CDR3 bases: TGTGCCAGTAGTATCTGGCGGGGAACAGGCAATCAGCCCCAGCATTTT.

The chain recombines TRBV5-1 with TRBJ2-1; 14 bases line up with TRBD2. The CDR3 is 17 residues long. Trimming took 1 base from V and 8 from J; bases not matched to a gene: 8. CDR1 is SGHRS, CDR2 YFSETQ, per germline. The CDR3 sequence: CASSLRQPGLAGDEQFF. CDR3 in DNA: TGCGCCAGCAGCTTGCGACAACCGGGACTAGCGGGAGATGAGCAGTTCTTC. The full variable domain, with the rest looked up from reference TRBV5-1 and TRBJ2-1, is KAGVTQTPRYLIKTRGQQVTLSCSPISGHRSVSWYQQTPGQGLQFLFEYFSETQRNKGNFPGRFSGRQFSNSRSEMNVSTLELGDSALYLCASSLRQPGLAGDEQFFGPGTRLTVL.

CDR3 amino acids: CSVVGGSSNEQFF. CDR3 DNA: TGCAGCGTTGTGGGCGGGAGTAGCAATGAGCAGTTCTTC. The rearrangement uses TRBV29-1 and TRBJ2-1; 7 positions agree with TRBD2. CDR1 and CDR2 (germline): SQVTM, ANQGSEA. The CDR3 loop spans 13 amino acids. V trimming: 4 bases; J trimming: 6 bases; junction bases outside the gene matches: 6.

The chain links TRBV11-1 to TRBJ2-1; 8 positions agree with TRBD2. Germline assignment: CDR1 SGHAT and CDR2 FQDESV (reference sequence). The CDR3 contains 15 residues. V shed 1 base and J 7 bases; nucleotides not matched to a gene: 6. For the CDR3, the DNA is TGTGCCAGCAGCTTAGACGGGAGGGCCGGAAATGAGCAGTTCTTC. Amino acids: CASSLDGRAGNEQFF. Complete variable domain (other parts from reference TRBV11-1 and TRBJ2-1): EAEVAQSPRYKITEKSQAVAFWCDPISGHATLYWYRQILGQGPELLVQFQDESVVDDSQLPKDRFSAERLKGVDSTLKIQPAELGDSAMYLCASSLDGRAGNEQFFGPGTRLTVL.

The chain is built from TRBV5-6 and TRBJ2-7, with 8 positions matching TRBD2. The CDR3 spans 15 residues. Germline values: CDR1 SGHDT, CDR2 YYEEEE. Trimming at V came to 3 bases and at J to 0 bases, leaving 5 bases not matched to a gene. The CDR3 region has the DNA TGTGCCAGCAGCTCCGGGGGGGCCAGCTCCTACGAGCAGTACTTC. Its protein is CASSSGGASSYEQYF.

The genes are TRBV30 and TRBJ1-1; D is undetermined. Trimming removed 0 bases at V and 6 bases at J, with 23 bases between. The CDR3 has 17 amino acids. Germline lookup yields CDR1 GTSNPN and CDR2 SVGIG (reference sequence). CDR3 protein: CAWSVPSGRSTSPEAFF. The CDR3 nucleotides are TGTGCCTGGAGTGTCCCGTCGGGTAGGTCCACGAGCCCTGAAGCTTTCTTT.

This chain joins TRBV18 and TRBJ1-2, with 7 bases that match TRBD1. CDR1 and CDR2 from the germline V gene are KGHSH and LQKENI. The CDR3 has 14 residues. The junction had 4 bases not matched to a gene; V was cut back by 6 bases and J by 0 bases. Written as DNA, the CDR3 is TGTGCCAGCTCGAGGGACAGAACTAACTATGGCTACACCTTC. This translates into CASSRDRTNYGYTF.